A selection of T cell receptor beta chains follows, all from one sample in a study of blood T cell repertoires in COVID-19. Profiled with immunoSEQ multiplex PCR; TCRdb holds only in-frame clones, not every one. Here the sample spans some 120,000 clones, 84% being singletons. The specimen sequenced was peripheral blood. The receptors come from a woman in her twenties or thirties who had recovered from COVID-19. CDR3s include the opening cysteine and the closing phenylalanine or tryptophan. D genes are given only for firm matches. For some rows the clone size is stated as once, few or many, or as a class when expanded; others skip it.

v_gene: TRBV5-1; abundance: .; j_gene: TRBJ1-2; d_gene: .; CDR3aa: CASSLEGTPNGYTF; CDR3nt: TGCGCCAGCAGCTTGGAAGGGACACCGAATGGCTACACCTTC
v_gene: TRBV6-4; abundance: few; j_gene: TRBJ2-1; d_gene: TRBD2; CDR3aa: CASSDSSGSYNEQFF; CDR3nt: TGTGCCAGCAGTGACTCGAGCGGGAGCTACAATGAGCAGTTCTTC
v_gene: TRBV5-4; abundance: .; j_gene: TRBJ2-1; d_gene: TRBD2; CDR3aa: CASSEKAGDEQFF; CDR3nt: TGTGCCAGCAGCGAAAAAGCGGGAGATGAGCAGTTCTTC
v_gene: TRBV6-5; abundance: .; j_gene: TRBJ2-3; d_gene: TRBD1; CDR3aa: CASRGGTGGADTQYF; CDR3nt: TGTGCCAGCAGGGGTGGGACAGGGGGTGCAGATACGCAGTATTTT
v_gene: TRBV19; abundance: few; j_gene: TRBJ1-1; d_gene: .; CDR3aa: CASSMAGIGTEAFF; CDR3nt: TGTGCCAGTAGTATGGCAGGGATTGGCACTGAAGCTTTCTTT
v_gene: TRBV9; abundance: many; j_gene: TRBJ2-1; d_gene: TRBD2; CDR3aa: CASSETSRSYNEQFF; CDR3nt: TGTGCCAGCAGCGAGACTAGCCGGTCCTACAATGAGCAGTTCTTC
v_gene: TRBV5-1; abundance: .; j_gene: TRBJ2-2; d_gene: TRBD1; CDR3aa: CASSSIQGSTGELFF; CDR3nt: TGCGCCAGCAGCTCCATACAGGGGTCCACCGGGGAGCTGTTTTTT
v_gene: TRBV24-1; abundance: .; j_gene: TRBJ1-1; d_gene: TRBD1; CDR3aa: CATRKGQFFSEAFF; CDR3nt: TGTGCCACCAGGAAGGGACAGTTCTTTTCTGAAGCTTTCTTT
v_gene: TRBV19; abundance: .; j_gene: TRBJ2-3; d_gene: TRBD1; CDR3aa: CASREQGVPPDTQYF; CDR3nt: TGTGCCAGTAGAGAACAGGGGGTGCCCCCAGATACGCAGTATTTT
v_gene: TRBV25-1; abundance: .; j_gene: TRBJ2-1; d_gene: TRBD2; CDR3aa: CASSEPAGAKIPYNEQFF; CDR3nt: TGTGCCAGCAGTGAACCAGCGGGGGCGAAGATACCGTACAATGAGCAGTTCTTC
v_gene: TRBV5-4; abundance: .; j_gene: TRBJ1-6; d_gene: .; CDR3aa: CASSLGWAGVDSPLHF; CDR3nt: TGTGCCAGCAGCTTGGGATGGGCAGGGGTAGATTCACCCCTCCACTTT
v_gene: TRBV5-1; abundance: .; j_gene: TRBJ1-5; d_gene: .; CDR3aa: CASNAGPGQPQHF; CDR3nt: TGCGCCAGCAATGCAGGGCCGGGCCAGCCCCAGCATTTT
v_gene: TRBV9; abundance: .; j_gene: TRBJ2-7; d_gene: TRBD2; CDR3aa: CASSVDGGSYEQYF; CDR3nt: TGTGCCAGCAGCGTAGACGGGGGGTCCTACGAGCAGTACTTC
v_gene: TRBV30; abundance: .; j_gene: TRBJ1-2; d_gene: TRBD1; CDR3aa: CARWGQGFSGYTF; CDR3nt: TGTGCCCGCTGGGGACAGGGATTCTCTGGCTACACCTTC
v_gene: TRBV19; abundance: .; j_gene: TRBJ1-4; d_gene: TRBD1; CDR3aa: CASSKNTGATNEKLFF; CDR3nt: TGTGCCAGTAGTAAGAATACAGGGGCAACTAATGAAAAACTGTTTTTT
v_gene: TRBV5-6; abundance: .; j_gene: TRBJ2-1; d_gene: .; CDR3aa: CASSLGQVLNNEQFF; CDR3nt: TGTGCCAGCAGCTTGGGGCAGGTCCTGAACAATGAGCAGTTCTTC
v_gene: TRBV5-1; abundance: few; j_gene: TRBJ2-2; d_gene: .; CDR3aa: CASTYTGELFF; CDR3nt: TGCGCCAGCACCTACACCGGGGAGCTGTTTTTT
v_gene: TRBV27; abundance: .; j_gene: TRBJ2-1; d_gene: TRBD2; CDR3aa: CASSSGSRNEQFF; CDR3nt: TGTGCCAGCTCTAGCGGGAGTAGGAATGAGCAGTTCTTC
v_gene: TRBV12-5; abundance: once; j_gene: TRBJ2-7; d_gene: TRBD2; CDR3aa: CASGLEAGGYEQYF; CDR3nt: TGTGCTAGTGGTTTGGAGGCGGGAGGTTACGAGCAGTACTTC
v_gene: TRBV5-8; abundance: .; j_gene: TRBJ2-7; d_gene: .; CDR3aa: CASSFWSSVLGEQYF; CDR3nt: TGTGCCAGCAGCTTTTGGTCTTCGGTCCTAGGCGAGCAGTACTTC
v_gene: TRBV19; abundance: .; j_gene: TRBJ2-3; d_gene: .; CDR3aa: CASSSPGSTDTQYF; CDR3nt: TGTGCCAGTAGTTCGCCGGGGAGCACAGATACGCAGTATTTT
v_gene: TRBV6-1; abundance: .; j_gene: TRBJ2-2; d_gene: .; CDR3aa: CASSELSSGELFF; CDR3nt: TGTGCCAGCAGTGAATTGAGTAGCGGGGAGCTGTTTTTT
v_gene: TRBV20-1; abundance: once; j_gene: TRBJ1-3; d_gene: .; CDR3aa: CSASPRTNPRGNTIYF; CDR3nt: TGCAGTGCTAGTCCACGGACAAACCCTCGTGGAAACACCATATATTTT
v_gene: TRBV6-5; abundance: once; j_gene: TRBJ2-3; d_gene: TRBD2; CDR3aa: CASSYSAGGADTQYF; CDR3nt: TGTGCCAGCAGTTACTCGGCGGGAGGGGCAGATACGCAGTATTTT
v_gene: TRBV5-4; abundance: .; j_gene: TRBJ2-7; d_gene: TRBD1; CDR3aa: CASSVGQGNEQYF; CDR3nt: TGTGCCAGCAGCGTGGGACAGGGTAACGAGCAGTACTTC
v_gene: TRBV2; abundance: .; j_gene: TRBJ1-2; d_gene: TRBD1; CDR3aa: CASSEAGQGAKGYTF; CDR3nt: TGTGCCAGCAGTGAAGCGGGGCAGGGGGCAAAGGGCTACACCTTC
v_gene: TRBV5-4; abundance: .; j_gene: TRBJ2-5; d_gene: .; CDR3aa: CASSLPADSETQYF; CDR3nt: TGTGCCAGCAGCTTGCCAGCGGACTCAGAGACCCAGTACTTC
v_gene: TRBV11-1; abundance: .; j_gene: TRBJ1-2; d_gene: .; CDR3aa: CASSQDSDYGYTF; CDR3nt: TGTGCCAGCAGCCAGGACAGCGACTATGGCTACACCTTC
v_gene: TRBV5-6; abundance: .; j_gene: TRBJ2-5; d_gene: TRBD2; CDR3aa: CASSLEASPLAETQYF; CDR3nt: TGTGCCAGCAGCTTGGAAGCGTCCCCACTAGCGGAGACCCAGTACTTC
v_gene: TRBV10-2; abundance: .; j_gene: TRBJ2-7; d_gene: .; CDR3aa: CASSEGSGEYYEQYF; CDR3nt: TGCGCCAGCAGTGAGGGTAGCGGAGAATACTACGAGCAGTACTTC
v_gene: TRBV7-6; abundance: .; j_gene: TRBJ2-7; d_gene: TRBD2; CDR3aa: CASSSRTSEQYF; CDR3nt: TGTGCCAGCAGCTCGAGGACTAGCGAGCAGTACTTC
v_gene: TRBV7-9; abundance: .; j_gene: TRBJ2-2; d_gene: .; CDR3aa: CASSLRDSGRNTGELFF; CDR3nt: TGTGCCAGCAGCTTAAGGGATAGCGGCCGCAACACCGGGGAGCTGTTTTTT
v_gene: TRBV6-5; abundance: .; j_gene: TRBJ2-5; d_gene: TRBD2; CDR3aa: CASSYRGGEETQYF; CDR3nt: TGTGCCAGCAGTTATCGGGGGGGCGAAGAGACCCAGTACTTC
v_gene: TRBV14; abundance: .; j_gene: TRBJ2-7; d_gene: TRBD2; CDR3aa: CASSQDRAGTSGHPTYEQYF; CDR3nt: TGTGCCAGCAGCCAAGATAGGGCCGGGACTAGCGGGCATCCTACCTACGAGCAGTACTTC
v_gene: TRBV7-8; abundance: .; j_gene: TRBJ1-1; d_gene: .; CDR3aa: CASSSEGGGWGDTEAFF; CDR3nt: TGTGCCAGCAGCTCCGAAGGGGGTGGTTGGGGCGACACTGAAGCTTTCTTT
v_gene: TRBV18; abundance: .; j_gene: TRBJ1-2; d_gene: TRBD1; CDR3aa: CASSPNVGTVLDDYGYTF; CDR3nt: TGTGCCAGCTCACCAAACGTAGGGACAGTTCTGGATGATTATGGCTACACCTTC
v_gene: TRBV10-3; abundance: once; j_gene: TRBJ2-7; d_gene: .; CDR3aa: CAISETGSYEQYF; CDR3nt: TGTGCCATCAGTGAGACCGGCTCCTACGAGCAGTACTTC
v_gene: TRBV28; abundance: .; j_gene: TRBJ2-5; d_gene: TRBD1; CDR3aa: CASSWGQGDQETQYF; CDR3nt: TGTGCCAGCAGTTGGGGACAGGGGGATCAAGAGACCCAGTACTTC
v_gene: TRBV4-1; abundance: .; j_gene: TRBJ1-1; d_gene: .; CDR3aa: CASSQDPGNTEAFF; CDR3nt: TGCGCCAGCAGCCAAGATCCGGGGAACACTGAAGCTTTCTTT
v_gene: TRBV7-9; abundance: .; j_gene: TRBJ1-1; d_gene: .; CDR3aa: CASSHDSNAFF; CDR3nt: TGTGCCAGCAGCCATGACAGCAACGCTTTCTTT
v_gene: TRBV3-1/TRBV3-2; abundance: .; j_gene: TRBJ1-6; d_gene: .; CDR3aa: CASSLETGSYNSPLHF; CDR3nt: TGTGCCAGCAGCCTTGAGACAGGCTCCTATAATTCACCCCTCCACTTT
v_gene: TRBV5-1; abundance: .; j_gene: TRBJ2-1; d_gene: .; CDR3aa: CASRRTSGTPRNNEQFF; CDR3nt: TGCGCCAGCAGGCGGACCTCCGGGACTCCCCGGAACAATGAGCAGTTCTTC